These 4 T cell receptor beta chains came from one sample sequenced in a study of blood T cell repertoires in COVID-19. Sequencing was performed with immunoSEQ multiplex PCR; in TCRdb, only in-frame clones are kept and a portion is missing. The profile shows tens of thousands of clones, roughly 84% of them singletons. The sequenced sample consisted of peripheral blood. Every receptor here comes from a man between 40 and 49 years old with acute or convalescent COVID-19.

The chain carries TRBV5-1 and TRBJ2-7, with TRBD2 matching 12 bases. CDR1 is SGHRS and CDR2 is YFSETQ in the germline V gene. J was trimmed by 6 bases and V by 2 bases; bases with no gene match: 6. The CDR3 extends over 15 amino acids. The CDR3: CASSLETSGSPEQYF. CDR3 sequence (DNA): TGCGCCAGCAGCTTAGAGACTAGCGGGAGCCCCGAGCAGTACTTC.

The chain combines TRBV7-8 with TRBJ1-4; 8 bases are a match to TRBD1. This CDR3 has 15 amino acids. Germline V CDR1 and CDR2: SGHVS, FQNEAQ. J was trimmed by 8 bases and V by 4 bases; bases with no gene match: 9. The CDR3 nucleotides read TGTGCCAGCAGCTCCACAGGGGGAGTAGGGGAAAAACTGTTTTTT. Translation gives CASSSTGGVGEKLFF.

The chain combines TRBV9 with TRBJ1-3; the D is unclear. Per germline, CDR1 SGDLS and CDR2 YYNGEE. V dropped 4 bases and J dropped 0 bases, with 11 bases sitting between them. The CDR3 contains 15 residues. CDR3 amino acids: CASSPRSLSGNTIYF. CDR3 bases: TGTGCCAGCAGCCCCAGGTCGCTCTCTGGAAACACCATATATTTT.

The gene calls are TRBV6-5 and TRBJ1-2, with 9 bases matching TRBD1. The V gene end was trimmed by 5 bases and the J gene end by 6 bases; junction bases not matched to a gene: 7. The CDR3 totals 14 residues. Germline V CDR1 and CDR2: MNHEY, SVGAGI. CDR3 nucleotide sequence: TGTGCCAGCAGTCCCGGGACAGGGATGCATGGCTACACCTTC. It specifies CASSPGTGMHGYTF.